This paragraph reports one TCR beta chain. Its antigen remains unidentified. These data originate in a study of OX40 agonist ivuxolimab in advanced cancers. Study at large: The patients received ivuxolimab by intravenous route every 2 weeks at 0.01 to 10 mg/kg.

General study points: Undetermined was the antigen specificity of the expanded peripheral T cells. At 0.1 to 3.0 mg/kg, clonal expansion of CD4+ and CD8+ blood T cells had occurred by week 6. Nonresponders, in some cases, also had low normalized T-cell clonal expansion.

Looked up from germline, CDR1 is MNHNS and CDR2 is SASEGT. With V trimmed by 4 bases and J by 5 bases, 5 bases remained unmatched. This CDR3 spans 14 amino acids. Sequenced by immunoSEQ multiplex PCR; TCRdb stores in-frame clones only, minus some. This sample yields 30,000 to 35,000 clones, of which around 84% are seen a single time; 1.8% belongs to the top ten. The sequencing here drew on CD4+ or CD8+ T cells sorted from blood, taken in a trial of the OX40 agonist ivuxolimab. V gene TRBV6-1 combines with J gene TRBJ1-1; the match to TRBD1 covers 9 bases. The TCR was taken from an adult with an advanced solid tumor such as melanoma, head and neck, liver or kidney cancer. CDR3 nucleotides: TGTGCCAGCAGTGCGAGACAGGGGGTGACTGAAGCTTTCTTT. Translation gives CASSARQGVTEAFF.